The table lists the clone carrying this T cell receptor beta chain with a few counts. Its cognate antigen is unknown. The CDR3 spans 13 residues. Trimming shortened V by 0 bases and J by 3 bases, and 5 bases separated the two germline ends. The germline V gene has CDR1 SGHRS and CDR2 YFSETQ. Using a J-beta primer mix together with a sample-barcoded 5' primer, a second PCR was run for roughly 6 to 11 cycles. No fewer than 3 million CDR3-containing paired-end reads came from each sample. TCRdb re-called the 5' RACE reads through MiXCR, storing one row per CDR3 protein. This table holds 600,000 or so distinct CDR3 sequences, roughly 21% found once. This specimen comes from a study of blood T cells in healthy people across ages. The study, taken as a whole, reports: Whereas aged donors had fewer naive CD4+ cells, long-lived donors had more of them and higher diversity. Across samples, TCR beta diversity tracked strongly with naive T cell percentage. The CMV status of each donor remained undetermined, and this could have confounded shifts in expanded clonotypes.

This receptor was taken from a man between 65 and 79 years old in good health. Sequenced input: blood. The J gene is TRBJ2-3, the V gene TRBV5-1; D is ambiguous. CDR3 residues: CASSLAKTDTQYF. The CDR3 bases are TGCGCCAGCAGCTTGGCCAAGACAGATACGCAGTATTTT.